This entry describes one T cell receptor beta chain. TCRdb keeps only in-frame clones here, not all; method: immunoSEQ multiplex PCR. Here the sample spans 500,000 or so clones, approximately 89% being singletons. Germline V gives CDR1 SGHTA, CDR2 FQGTGA. The CDR3 runs 14 residues. This sample stems from a study of Ad26.COV2.S vaccination and SARS-CoV-2 variants. Treatment specified: roughly 19 received Ad26.COV2.S at low or high dose, single or two shots; about five received placebo; per-sample allocation not given. Specimen acquisition occurred on day 63 following the initial vaccine or placebo injection. Vaccination employed an Ad26 vector expressing the Wuhan-strain SARS-CoV-2 spike.

V and J are TRBV7-3 and TRBJ2-2, with a tentative D call TRBD2 (6 bases). This clonotype originated in a person between 18 and 59 years old who received the Ad26.COV2.S COVID-19 vaccine or a placebo. Sequences were derived from peripheral blood, sampled in a trial of Ad26.COV2.S vaccine versus placebo. Here the CDR3 DNA reads TGTGCGACCAGGGCGGGAACGAACACCGGGGAGCTGTTTTTT. Amino acids: CATRAGTNTGELFF.